Listed here are 23 T cell receptor beta chains from one sample, sequenced in a study of early T cells in non-severe SARS-CoV-2 infection. TCRdb recomputed calls from the 5' RACE reads with MiXCR, one row per CDR3 protein. Counted here are about 20,000 distinct CDR3 sequences, 3.6% occurring once; the ten biggest clones make up roughly 5.5%. Specimen: whole blood. Receptor source: an adult who was a healthcare worker with PCR-confirmed SARS-CoV-2 infection or an uninfected control (not recorded which).

In its sample, this clonotype was seen many times. The rearrangement uses TRBV2 and TRBJ2-1; TRBD2 aligns across 8 bases. Germline CDR1 reads SNHLY; CDR2 reads FYNNEI. The CDR3 runs to 18 residues. The J segment lost 0 bases and the V segment lost 4 bases, leaving 11 bases of the junction unmatched. The CDR3 coding sequence is TGTGCCAGCAGTGTCAGCACAGTGAGCGGGAGCTCCTACAATGAGCAGTTCTTC. It translates to CASSVSTVSGSSYNEQFF.

This clonotype has just a few counts. The chain carries TRBV28 and TRBJ1-1, with 8 bases identical to TRBD1. CDR1 and CDR2 (germline): MDHEN, SYDVKM. The V and J ends lost 5 bases and 5 bases, in that order; junction bases with no gene match: 7. The length of the CDR3 is 14 residues. The CDR3 sequence: CASSPRGLSTEAFF. The CDR3 DNA follows: TGTGCCAGCAGTCCCAGGGGGCTTAGTACTGAAGCTTTCTTT.

By share, this clonotype counts as medium-sized (0.01 to 0.1%). V and J are TRBV7-2 and TRBJ2-7; TRBD2 aligns across 9 bases. Trimming took 7 bases from V and 0 from J; bases not matched to a gene: 10. CDR1 is SGHTA and CDR2 is FQGNSA in the germline V gene. The CDR3 runs 16 residues. Written as DNA, the CDR3 is TGTGCCAGCACCCAGGCGGGGGGGCTGCCCTCCTACGAGCAGTACTTC. Protein: CASTQAGGLPSYEQYF.

Many counts were recorded for this clonotype. This chain connects TRBV18 to TRBJ1-3; D perhaps matches TRBD1 (5 bases). Germline lookup yields CDR1 KGHSH and CDR2 LQKENI. V was clipped by 6 bases and J by 4 bases, with 28 bases between them. There are 19 residues in the CDR3. The CDR3 nucleotides read TGTGCCAGCTCGATAAGTGGGGCAGGCCGAAGCGCGGGAGGAAACACCATATATTTT. As protein: CASSISGAGRSAGGNTIYF.

This clonotype was detected many times. This chain connects TRBV12-3 or TRBV12-4 to TRBJ1-1, with D unclear. The length of the CDR3 is 11 residues. V lost 8 bases and J lost 1, with 5 bases in between. CDR3 coding DNA: TGTGCCAGCTTACGGAACACTGAAGCTTTCTTT. This gives the protein CASLRNTEAFF.

This clonotype was picked up many times. The V gene is TRBV28, the J gene TRBJ2-7; possible D gene TRBD1, 7 bases. V shed 7 bases and J shed 0 bases, with 13 bases lying between them. The length of the CDR3 is 14 residues. Germline V lookup: CDR1 MDHEN, CDR2 SYDVKM. For the CDR3, the DNA is TGTGCCAGCACCCCAGGGGGGCTCTCCTACGAGCAGTACTTC. Protein product: CASTPGGLSYEQYF.

The rearrangement uses TRBV28 and TRBJ1-5; 8 bases are a match to TRBD1. In germline, CDR1 is MDHEN, CDR2 SYDVKM. V lost 6 bases and J lost 4; bases outside the gene matches: 5. The CDR3 is 14 amino acids. The CDR3 protein is CASRTRTGNQPQHF. The CDR3 nucleotides are TGTGCCAGCAGAACTAGGACAGGGAATCAGCCCCAGCATTTT.

This clonotype was seen repeatedly, ten times or more. The chain is built from TRBV5-1 and TRBJ2-5; 9 nucleotides align to TRBD2. The CDR3 runs to 16 residues. The V segment lost 1 base and the J segment 1 base; nucleotides outside the gene matches: 5. The germline V gene has CDR1 SGHRS and CDR2 YFSETQ. This chain's CDR3 is CASSLWSGGTQETQYF. The CDR3 DNA follows: TGCGCCAGCAGCTTGTGGAGCGGGGGGACCCAAGAGACCCAGTACTTC.

This clonotype was recorded at least ten times. The chain uses TRBV20-1 and TRBJ2-1; D is uncertain. CDR1 and CDR2 (germline): DFQATT, SNEGSKA (reference sequence). Trimming took 3 bases from V and 2 from J, leaving 5 bases between them. The CDR3 has 12 amino acids. CDR3 in DNA: TGCAGTGCTAGTCGGGCCTACAATGAGCAGTTCTTC. This encodes CSASRAYNEQFF.

This clonotype was counted at least ten times. The gene calls are TRBV12-3 or TRBV12-4 and TRBJ2-7; TRBD1 matches at 11 bases. The CDR3 spans 15 residues. V lost 5 bases, J lost 6 bases, and 9 bases stayed unmatched. In nucleotides, the CDR3 is TGTGCCAGCAGTCCACCGGGGACAGGGGGGCGCGAGCAGTACTTC. This sequence encodes CASSPPGTGGREQYF.

This clonotype has ten or more counts. The chain uses TRBV27 and TRBJ2-7; D is possibly TRBD2 (5 bases). The CDR3 contains 13 residues. V was shortened by 4 bases and J by 4 bases, with 11 bases between the two germline ends. Germline V CDR1 and CDR2: MNHEY, SMNVEV (reference sequence). The CDR3 nucleotides read TGTGCCAGCAGTTCTAATCTAGCATACGAGCAGTACTTC. Its translation: CASSSNLAYEQYF.

This clonotype was seen at least ten times. This sequence joins TRBV9 and TRBJ1-2, with 7 nucleotides matching TRBD1. V shed 0 bases and J 2 bases; nucleotides not matched to a gene: 10. The length of the CDR3 is 17 residues. The germline CDR1 and CDR2 sequences are SGDLS and YYNGEE. In DNA, the CDR3 is TGTGCCAGCAGCGTAGGATCTTTCCGACAGGGCAACTATGGCTACACCTTC. Amino acid sequence: CASSVGSFRQGNYGYTF.

This clonotype was picked up a small number of times. The chain joins TRBV5-1 to TRBJ1-2; 10 bases align to TRBD1. J was trimmed by 4 bases and V by 0 bases; bases with no gene match: 3. Germline assignment: CDR1 SGHRS and CDR2 YFSETQ. This CDR3 is 15 amino acids long. DNA of the CDR3: TGCGCCAGCAGCTTGGCGACAGGGGGCGTCTATGGCTACACCTTC. The encoded protein is CASSLATGGVYGYTF.

This clonotype was recorded many times. J is TRBJ1-2 and V is TRBV5-4; the D is unclear. V was clipped by 4 bases and J by 0 bases, with 4 bases between them. The CDR3 has 12 amino acids. Germline CDR1 and CDR2: SGHNT and YYREEE (reference sequence). The CDR3: CASSTANYGYTF. DNA of the CDR3: TGTGCCAGCAGCACAGCTAACTATGGCTACACCTTC. Full variable domain (missing parts from reference TRBV5-4 and TRBJ1-2): ETGVTQSPTHLIKTRGQQVTLRCSSQSGHNTVSWYQQALGQGPQFIFQYYREEENGRGNFPPRFSGLQFPNYSSELNVNALELDDSALYLCASSTANYGYTFGSGTRLTVV.

This clonotype was detected ten times or more. The V gene is TRBV20-1, the J gene TRBJ1-1; no reliable D call. The CDR3 spans 13 residues. Per the germline V gene, CDR1 is DFQATT and CDR2 is SNEGSKA (reference sequence). Trimming stripped 3 bases from V and 6 bases from J, with 14 bases between. In DNA form, the CDR3 reads TGCAGTGCTAGGAATGTCCCTGGGGCTGAAGCTTTCTTT. Translated: CSARNVPGAEAFF.

Many counts were recorded for this clonotype. This sequence joins TRBV7-9 and TRBJ2-3; D remains unclear. CDR1 is SEHNR, CDR2 FQNEAQ, per germline (reference sequence). V lost 6 bases to trimming and J lost 5 bases, with 12 bases between them. The CDR3 extends over 13 amino acids. DNA for the CDR3: TGTGCCAGCAGGGATCCCGTTGGAGATACGCAGTATTTT. It encodes CASRDPVGDTQYF.

Within the sample, this clonotype is medium-sized. The gene calls are TRBV6-2 or TRBV6-3 and TRBJ2-3; D uncertain. The CDR3 is 14 residues long. Germline V gene sequence: CDR1 MNHEY, CDR2 SVGEGT. Trimming took 0 bases from V and 0 from J, leaving 4 bases between them. The CDR3: CASSYSTSTDTQYF. CDR3 sequence (DNA): TGTGCCAGCAGTTACTCGACTAGCACAGATACGCAGTATTTT.

This clonotype was seen repeatedly, ten times or more. The chain employs TRBV11-2 and TRBJ1-5; no clear D gene. The CDR3 length is 14 residues. V lost 1 base to trimming and J lost 0 bases, with 4 bases between them. Germline CDR1 is SGHAT and CDR2 is FQNNGV. In DNA, the CDR3 is TGTGCCAGCAGCTTAGCACGTAGCAATCAGCCCCAGCATTTT. Its protein product is CASSLARSNQPQHF.

This clonotype is medium-sized (0.01 to 0.1%) within its sample. The chain links TRBV5-1 to TRBJ2-2; weak D call: TRBD1 (6 bases). This CDR3 comprises 16 residues. In germline, CDR1 is SGHRS, CDR2 YFSETQ. V dropped 4 bases and J dropped 1 base, with 14 bases sitting between them. The CDR3 DNA follows: TGCGCCAGCAGCCACAGGGCATCCATGAACACCGGGGAGCTGTTTTTT. Its protein is CASSHRASMNTGELFF.

In this sample, this clonotype turned up many times. The chain has TRBV7-2 and TRBJ1-5; weak D call: TRBD1 (5 bases). Between the trimmed V and J ends, which lost 1 base and 3 bases, there was a span of 13 bases. CDR3 length: 16 residues. From germline, CDR1 is SGHTA and CDR2 FQGNSA. CDR3 nucleotides: TGTGCCAGCAGCTTAGGGGGCTCGCTGATCAATCAGCCCCAGCATTTT. Amino acid sequence: CASSLGGSLINQPQHF.

For this clonotype: It may be a read error: a sequence one base away is much more abundant. The rearrangement links TRBV2 to TRBJ2-7; D is unclear. This CDR3 is built from 14 residues. V lost 7 bases and J lost 3, with 16 bases in between. Germline V gives CDR1 SNHLY, CDR2 FYNNEI. CDR3 sequence: CASILDCEDYEQYF. CDR3 coding DNA: TGTGCCAGCATTCTAGACTGTGAAGACTACGAGCAGTACTTC.

The sample holds many counts of this clonotype. As DNA, the CDR3 is TGTGCCAGCAGCCAACGCGGTACGCAGTATTTT. Translated: CASSQRGTQYF. This chain joins TRBV3-1 and TRBJ2-3; unclear D gene. Germline CDR1 is LGHDT and CDR2 is YNNKEL (reference sequence). This CDR3 comprises 11 residues. V was cut by 2 bases and J by 8 bases, with 5 bases left in between.

By sample share, this clonotype is medium-sized (0.01 to 0.1%). The V call is TRBV29-1, the J call TRBJ2-5; D unresolved. Germline CDR1 SQVTM, CDR2 ANQGSEA. V was cut by 0 bases and J by 2 bases, with 10 bases left in between. The CDR3 is 14 residues long. The CDR3 DNA follows: TGCAGCGTTGAAGAAGTCCTAGGGCAAGAGACCCAGTACTTC. Protein: CSVEEVLGQETQYF.